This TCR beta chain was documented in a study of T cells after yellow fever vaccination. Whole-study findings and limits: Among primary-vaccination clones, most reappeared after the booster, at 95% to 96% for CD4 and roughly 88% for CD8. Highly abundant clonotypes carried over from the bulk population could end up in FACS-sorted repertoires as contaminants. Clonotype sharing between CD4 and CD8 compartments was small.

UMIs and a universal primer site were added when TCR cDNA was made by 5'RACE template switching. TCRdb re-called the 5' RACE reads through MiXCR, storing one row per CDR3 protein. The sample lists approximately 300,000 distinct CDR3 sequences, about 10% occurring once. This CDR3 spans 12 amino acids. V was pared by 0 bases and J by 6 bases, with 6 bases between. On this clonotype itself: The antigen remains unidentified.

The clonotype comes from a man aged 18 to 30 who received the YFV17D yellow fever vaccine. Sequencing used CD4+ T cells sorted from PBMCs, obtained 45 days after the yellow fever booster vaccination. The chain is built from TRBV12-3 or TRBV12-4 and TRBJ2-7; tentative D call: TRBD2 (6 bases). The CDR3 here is CASSLAGGEQYF. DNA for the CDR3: TGTGCCAGCAGTTTAGCCGGGGGCGAGCAGTACTTC.